This T cell receptor (beta chain) was sequenced during a study of cytomegalovirus exposure and HLA in healthy donors. Findings and caveats of the study: CMV antigen specificity was confirmed in vitro for a few CMV-associated chains. Presence/absence analyses supposed approximately even sequencing depth among donors. Rarity marked most TCR sequences, yet some public TCRs occurred in many donors. Several top significant clusters appeared, in a later analysis, to be linked to common viral pathogens.

The CDR3 runs to 15 residues. CDR1 is SGHRS and CDR2 is YFSETQ in the germline V gene. The ends lost 1 base at V and 5 bases at J; junction bases unmatched: 8. The PCR made use of 60 Vbeta and 13 Jbeta primers. Sequencing was performed with immunoSEQ multiplex PCR; in TCRdb, only in-frame clones are kept and a portion is missing. The data show tens of thousands of clones, over 75% seen once. This clone showed up just a few times. Antigen specificity is unknown. Sequencing used PBMCs. This clonotype originated in a man between 60 and 70 years old in good health and CMV-seronegative. V usage is TRBV5-1 and J usage is TRBJ2-5; 7 positions agree with TRBD1. The CDR3 loop reads CASSLQKFRGETQYF. Here the CDR3 DNA reads TGCGCCAGCAGCTTGCAAAAGTTCAGGGGGGAGACCCAGTACTTC.